This TCR beta chain originates from a study of T cell repertoires in cytomegalovirus infection. Only a few counts were recorded for this clonotype. Antigen: not known. Per germline, CDR1 MNHNY and CDR2 SVGAGI (reference sequence). The CDR3 runs to 14 residues. V dropped 7 bases and J dropped 6; count of bases not matched to a gene: 5. MiXCR, applied by TCRdb to the reads, yields one record per CDR3 protein. Of about 470,000 distinct CDR3 sequences in the sample, about 42% were seen once. The sequence was collected from a human donor in good health (CMV status not recorded). Some clones in this sample may be carry-over from other donors' samples. V is TRBV6-6 and J is TRBJ1-5; 11 bases fit TRBD1. The sequences come from cultured PBMCs, collected from culture after CMV antigen stimulation. Here the CDR3 DNA reads TGTGCCAGCAAAAGGGGACAGGGGGGTCAGCCCCAGCATTTT. This translates into CASKRGQGGQPQHF.